This T cell receptor (beta chain) appears in the sequencing data of a study of cytomegalovirus exposure and HLA in healthy donors (TCRdb year 2017). For context, the study as a whole: In an earlier analysis of around 540 of the donors, 250 to 350 Gb of sequence data and 90 million to 120 million unique TCR beta sequences from about 180 million T cells were reported. An early release that covered roughly 600 HLA-typed donors contained 250 to 350 gigabases of sequencing data and 65 million to 100 million unique TCR sequences. Among the approximately 420 genotyped donors, 81% belonged to the genetic ancestry cluster associated with self-reported Caucasian donors. The study aimed to test whether cataloging public T cell receptors could reveal signatures of past pathogen exposure. The study used immunosequencing to profile the T cell repertoires of 600 to 850 subjects and linked those repertoires to cytomegalovirus serostatus. A separate validation cohort of 90 to 150 different subjects was used in addition to the roughly 670-subject first cohort. To predict cytomegalovirus infection status, the study brought together high-throughput TCR immunosequencing, statistical association of individual TCRs with disease status, and machine learning. A later analysis re-analyzed previously published TCR beta repertoires from approximately 700 donors and added high-resolution HLA genotyping to study TCR occurrence patterns. The later analysis used no new phenotypic data to find candidate immune exposures, relying instead on TCR beta sequences and their occurrence across donors. In an earlier analysis of roughly 600 of the donors, high-throughput TCR beta sequencing was used to judge whether each TCR beta V gene segment behaved as functional or pseudogenic. Donor age, sex, ethnicity and CMV serostatus were compiled alongside the repertoire data. In a later genetic analysis, genome-wide SNP genotypes for about three fifths of the 666 donors were used, and that subset was treated as a discovery cohort. All discovery cohort repertoires had been generated on a single sequencing platform. Class I and class II HLA loci were covered by the typing at four-digit resolution. Typing coverage differed by locus: A, B, C, DRB1 and DQB1 were typed in roughly 620-630 donors, DQA1 in roughly 500, DPA1 in approximately 600, and DPB1 in about 450. A handful of DR-DQ haplotypes were handled as single units for association and clustering because linkage in the cohort was strong. Among about 400 genotyped donors of the cohort, an average of around 220,000 unique TCR beta nucleotide sequences was sequenced per donor, of which about 19% were non-productive. Study-level results and caveats: In a later genetic analysis, fewer N-insertions in productive TCRs were reported among donors in an Asian-associated ancestry cluster than the roughly 700-donor mean. In both the original and validation cohorts, the classifier was reported to diagnose cytomegalovirus status with high specificity and sensitivity. Roughly uniform sequencing depth across donors was assumed in presence/absence analyses, although this assumption may not hold. The authors suggested that the approach could potentially be extended to other disease states and immunological phenotypes. Correlated functional status among segregating V segments might be attributable to linkage disequilibrium, but an unknown experimental factor could not be ruled out. Several of the top co-occurrence clusters appeared to be linked to parvovirus B19, influenza, CMV and Epstein-Barr virus, according to a later analysis. A further reported finding was that TCR beta sequences accurately predicted the HLA-A and HLA-B alleles for most subjects in the first cohort. CMV serostatus was the only immune exposure information available for the cohort. The study listed 150 to 200 TCR beta chains as associated with cytomegalovirus. In a later analysis, HLA-associated TCR beta chains were found to be more clonally expanded and to have lower generation probabilities than equally common non-associated chains. The 87-base-pair reads could not distinguish some IMGT-functional V segments, including TRBV6-2 and TRBV6-3, so those segments were excluded. In vitro tests confirmed that three of the cytomegalovirus-associated TCR beta chains recognize cytomegalovirus antigens. Because counts were too low, roughly 17 rarely observed V segments, including chromosome 9 orphons, were left out of the earlier analysis of approximately 580 of the donors. A group of highly shared sequence variants was considered likely to be a technical artifact of the sequencing pipeline. A later analysis associated 15,000 to 20,000 TCR beta sequences with specific HLA alleles at a false discovery rate of 0.05. According to a later analysis, most CMV-associated TCR beta chains appeared to be HLA-restricted, and the HLA associations seemed to be driven largely by CMV exposure. In this cohort, only TCR beta chains were sequenced, and detectable features were limited by the absence of alpha or paired-chain data. In a later genetic analysis, a missense DCLRE1C variant was associated with V-gene and J-gene trimming of TCR beta chains, and the association was replicated in an independent cohort. HLA typing was unavailable for some donors at each locus, so association tests used only the typed subset. Strong co-occurrence of HLA alleles, especially DR and DQ, made assigning TCR associations to individual alleles difficult. In a later analysis, the rate of TCR association differed among HLA loci, with DRB1 alleles having the most associated TCRs and HLA-C alleles having the fewest. In an earlier analysis of approximately 590 of the donors, most TCR beta V segments appeared in productive rearrangements about 90% or about 30% of the time, broadly matching IMGT annotations. While some public TCRs were present in many individuals, most TCR sequences turned up only very rarely across donors.

Concerning this clone: The clone's antigen remains unknown. Base quality data are lacking; no much larger clone is found one base away.

Taken from the germline V gene, the CDR1 and CDR2 loops are SQVTM and ANQGSEA. Including cysteine and phenylalanine, the CDR3 has 11 amino acids. Left in the record is the CDR3 DNA by itself, 33 bases read in frame from the first base. Trimming removed 5 bases from V and 6 bases from J, leaving 10 bases between the germline ends. The cohort was made up of 650 to 700 healthy bone marrow donors. Cohort members were all nominally healthy when sampled, although unrecorded immune exposures were likely present. The donor tested CMV seronegative, placing the donor among the 350 or so seronegative members of the cohort. Every donor gave a peripheral blood sample, and the peripheral blood mononuclear cells from that sample were used for TCR beta sequencing. The Qiagen DNeasy Blood Extraction Kit was used to extract genomic DNA from the blood cell samples. The method behind the library was the immunoSEQ multiplex PCR assay. For the multiplex PCR, a mixture combining 60 forward primers for TCR Vbeta segments and 13 reverse primers for TCR Jbeta segments was used. The CDR3 region of rearranged TCR beta genes was amplified from genomic DNA with a multiplex PCR assay. The Illumina HiSeq System was used to sequence the amplified TCR beta libraries as 87-base-pair reads. The authors processed their data as follows. In a later analysis, tens of millions of unique TCR beta chains were counted across the roughly 670 repertoires, and approximately 11 million of these chains were shared by at least two donors. Raw reads were error-corrected and collapsed into unique sequences by a nearest-neighbor algorithm in which closely related sequences were merged to remove PCR and sequencing errors. CDR3 sequences were aligned to IMGT reference sequences to assign V, D and J gene segments. For a sequence to be retained, a match of at least six nucleotides to both a V gene segment and a J gene segment was required. Rearrangements were classified as productive when the CDR3 lacked stop codons and remained in frame with V and J, and all other rearrangements were classified as non-productive. Following IMGT convention, CDR3 was defined as the stretch from the second conserved V-encoded cysteine up to the conserved J-encoded phenylalanine. Sequences without an unambiguous match to a single V gene segment were excluded from the earlier analysis of a few hundred of the donors. An earlier analysis of fewer than 650 of the donors classified V segments as functional when productive rearrangements were above 56.7% and as segregating when the standard deviation between donors was above 5%. A statistical classification framework was built to diagnose cytomegalovirus status from the catalog of TCR beta chain sequences. In a later analysis, V and J genes were assigned by comparing TCR nucleotide sequences against IMGT/GENE-DB human TR gene sequences. Using the TCRdist pipeline, a later analysis assigned CDR3 sequences along with most-parsimonious VDJ recombination scenarios. In a later analysis, each TCR beta chain was defined by its CDR3 amino acid sequence together with its V-gene family, and reads lacking a unique V-gene family were excluded. As a way to deal with suspected cross-contamination and a sequencing artifact, a later analysis dropped 450 to 600 nucleotide sequences that were highly shared and had low generation probability. In a later analysis, a clonal expansion index was calculated for each public chain from normalized within-repertoire ranks of inferred template counts. Generation probabilities in a later analysis came from a VDJ recombination model fitted to out-of-frame rearrangements, and those results were checked against IGoR. A later analysis scored TCR-TCR, TCR-HLA and TCR-CMV co-occurrence with hypergeometric tests, applying a repertoire-size bias correction to TCR pairs. In a later analysis, false discovery rates were estimated by permuting HLA or CMV assignments 20 times. In a later analysis, co-occurring TCRs were grouped using DBSCAN, and TCRdist sequence similarity was added for clustering within HLA-allele-positive subsets. Repertoires with fewer than 30,000 or more than 120,000 public chains were left out of co-occurrence clustering, as were four to six repertoires with anomalous nucleotide sharing. TCRdb retrieved this table from immuneACCESS and kept in-frame rearrangements only. Not all clones are present; in checked studies, unresolved V genes account for under half, and no reason is known for the remainder. V and J calls plus clone size are reproduced from that table; the DNA served to infer D and trimming. Within this sample are more than 110,000 clones, with 80% of them counted one time only. The top ten clonotypes cover 4.5% to 6.5% of the sample.

The sequence joins TRBV29-1 to TRBJ1-2; no D gene call is confident. Input material: PBMCs. The source of this sequence is a male donor in good health and CMV-seronegative. The nucleotide sequence is TGCAGCGTTCCCCTATACGATGGCTACACCTTC. Its protein reads: CSVPLYDGYTF.